This T cell receptor beta chain was obtained from a study of T cell changes during pregnancy in multiple sclerosis. The assay was immunoSEQ multiplex PCR, and TCRdb's table has in-frame clones only and misses some. The repertoire holds roughly 50,000 clones, roughly 92% seen once, with approximately 0.25% in the top ten. The TCR sequence derives from a female donor with multiple sclerosis, enrolled in a pregnancy study. The sequencing used CD4+ T cells from peripheral blood mononuclear cells, collected in the third trimester of pregnancy.

The CDR3 region is CASSWLRGGQSNEQFF. CDR3 in DNA: TGTGCCAGCAGCTGGCTACGGGGGGGCCAATCTAATGAGCAGTTCTTC. This chain connects TRBV7-9 to TRBJ2-1; 8 bases match TRBD2. CDR3 length: 16 residues. CDR1 and CDR2 from the germline V gene are SEHNR and FQNEAQ (reference sequence). Unmatched junction bases numbered 12, after V lost 4 bases and J lost 7 bases.